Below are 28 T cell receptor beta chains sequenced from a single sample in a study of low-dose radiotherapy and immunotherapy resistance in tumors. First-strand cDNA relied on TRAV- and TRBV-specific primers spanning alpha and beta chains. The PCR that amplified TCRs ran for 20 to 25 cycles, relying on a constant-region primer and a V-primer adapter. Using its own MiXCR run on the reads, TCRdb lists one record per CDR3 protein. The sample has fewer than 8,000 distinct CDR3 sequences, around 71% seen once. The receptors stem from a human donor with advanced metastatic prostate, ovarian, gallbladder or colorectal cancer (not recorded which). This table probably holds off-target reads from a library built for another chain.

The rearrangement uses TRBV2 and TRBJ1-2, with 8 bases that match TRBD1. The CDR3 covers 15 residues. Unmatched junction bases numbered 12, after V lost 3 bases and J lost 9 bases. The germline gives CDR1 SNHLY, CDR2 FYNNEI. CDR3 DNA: TGTGCCAGCAGTGACGCGGCCGCAAACAGGGGGAGCTACACCTTC. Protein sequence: CASSDAAANRGSYTF.

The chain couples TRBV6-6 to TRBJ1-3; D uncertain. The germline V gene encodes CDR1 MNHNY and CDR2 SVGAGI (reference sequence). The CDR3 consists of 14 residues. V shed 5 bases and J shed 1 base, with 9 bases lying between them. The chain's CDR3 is CASSEGQSGNTIYF. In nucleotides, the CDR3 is TGTGCCAGCAGTGAAGGGCAGTCTGGAAACACCATATATTTT.

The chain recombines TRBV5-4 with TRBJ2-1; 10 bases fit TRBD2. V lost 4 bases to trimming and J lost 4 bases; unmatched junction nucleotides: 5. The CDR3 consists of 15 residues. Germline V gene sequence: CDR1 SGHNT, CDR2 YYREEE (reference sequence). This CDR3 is CASSPTSGAYNEQFF. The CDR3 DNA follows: TGTGCCAGCAGCCCCACTAGCGGGGCATACAATGAGCAGTTCTTC.

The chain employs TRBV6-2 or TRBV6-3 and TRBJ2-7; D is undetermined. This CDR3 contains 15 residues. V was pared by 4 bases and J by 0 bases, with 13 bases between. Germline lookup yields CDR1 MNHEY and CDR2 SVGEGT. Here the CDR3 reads CASSSPTLSSYEQYF. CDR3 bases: TGTGCCAGCAGTTCCCCAACCCTGAGCTCCTACGAGCAGTACTTC.

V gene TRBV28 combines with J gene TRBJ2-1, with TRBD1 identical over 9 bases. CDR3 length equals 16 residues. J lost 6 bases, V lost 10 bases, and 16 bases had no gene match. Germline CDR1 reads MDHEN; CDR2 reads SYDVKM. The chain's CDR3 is CATSSRDRVLSNEQFF. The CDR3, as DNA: TGTGCCACCAGCTCCCGGGACAGGGTTCTTTCCAATGAGCAGTTCTTC.

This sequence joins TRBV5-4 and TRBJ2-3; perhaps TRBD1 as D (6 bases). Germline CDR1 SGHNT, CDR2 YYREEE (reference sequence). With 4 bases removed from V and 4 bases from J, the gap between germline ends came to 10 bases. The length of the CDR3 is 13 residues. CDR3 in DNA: TGTGCCAGCAGCCTACAGGGCCCAGATACGCAGTATTTT. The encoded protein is CASSLQGPDTQYF.

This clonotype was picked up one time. CDR3 bases: TGTGCCAGCAGCTTGCCCCAGGGGGCTAGCCACAATGAGCAGTTCTTC. Amino acids: CASSLPQGASHNEQFF. The chain links TRBV5-4 to TRBJ2-1; 8 bases are shared with TRBD1. Trimming removed 1 base from V and 5 bases from J; junction bases left unmatched: 8. The CDR3 contains 16 residues. Germline V gene sequence: CDR1 SGHNT, CDR2 YYREEE (reference sequence).

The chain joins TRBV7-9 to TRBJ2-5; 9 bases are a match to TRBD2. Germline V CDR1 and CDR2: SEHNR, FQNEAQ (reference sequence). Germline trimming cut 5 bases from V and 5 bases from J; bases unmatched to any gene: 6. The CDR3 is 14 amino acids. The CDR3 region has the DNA TGTGCCAGCAGCAACGGACTAGCGCTCGAGACCCAGTACTTC. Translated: CASSNGLALETQYF.

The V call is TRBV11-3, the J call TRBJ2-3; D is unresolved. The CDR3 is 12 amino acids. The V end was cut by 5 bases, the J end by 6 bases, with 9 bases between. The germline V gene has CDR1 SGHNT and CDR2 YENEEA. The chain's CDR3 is CASSLVGDTQYF. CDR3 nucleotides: TGTGCCAGCAGCCTCGTAGGGGATACGCAGTATTTT.

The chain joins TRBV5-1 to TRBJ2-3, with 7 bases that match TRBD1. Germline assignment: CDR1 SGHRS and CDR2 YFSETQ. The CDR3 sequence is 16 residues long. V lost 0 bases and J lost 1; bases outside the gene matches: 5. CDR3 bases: TGCGCCAGCAGCTTGGATGACAGGGCGGGCACAGATACGCAGTATTTT. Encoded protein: CASSLDDRAGTDTQYF.

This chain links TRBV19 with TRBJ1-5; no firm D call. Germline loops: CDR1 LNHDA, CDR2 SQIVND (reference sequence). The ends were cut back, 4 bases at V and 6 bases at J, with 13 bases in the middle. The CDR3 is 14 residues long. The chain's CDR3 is CASSTFMGPQPQHF. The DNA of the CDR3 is TGTGCCAGTAGTACTTTCATGGGTCCTCAGCCCCAGCATTTT.

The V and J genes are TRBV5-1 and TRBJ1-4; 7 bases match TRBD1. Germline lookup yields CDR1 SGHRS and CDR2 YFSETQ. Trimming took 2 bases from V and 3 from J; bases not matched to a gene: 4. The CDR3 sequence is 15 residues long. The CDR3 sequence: CASSLQGIANEKLFF. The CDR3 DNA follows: TGCGCCAGCAGCTTACAGGGGATTGCTAATGAAAAACTGTTTTTT. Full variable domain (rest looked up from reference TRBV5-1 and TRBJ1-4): KAGVTQTPRYLIKTRGQQVTLSCSPISGHRSVSWYQQTPGQGLQFLFEYFSETQRNKGNFPGRFSGRQFSNSRSEMNVSTLELGDSALYLCASSLQGIANEKLFFGSGTQLSVL.

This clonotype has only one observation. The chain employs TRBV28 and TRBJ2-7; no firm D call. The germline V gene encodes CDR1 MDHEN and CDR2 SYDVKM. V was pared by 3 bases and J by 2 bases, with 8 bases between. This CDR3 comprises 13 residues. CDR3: CASSFPYPYEQYF. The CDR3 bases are TGTGCCAGCAGTTTCCCTTACCCCTACGAGCAGTACTTC. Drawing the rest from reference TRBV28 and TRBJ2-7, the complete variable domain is DVKVTQSSRYLVKRTGEKVFLECVQDMDHENMFWYRQDPGLGLRLIYFSYDVKMKEKGDIPEGYSVSREKKERFSLILESASTNQTSMYLCASSFPYPYEQYFGPGTRLTVT.

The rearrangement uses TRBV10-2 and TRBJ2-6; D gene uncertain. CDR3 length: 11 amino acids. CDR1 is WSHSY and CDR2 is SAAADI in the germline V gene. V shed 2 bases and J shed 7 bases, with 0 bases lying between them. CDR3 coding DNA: TGCGCCAGCAGTGAGGCCAACGTCCTGACTTTC. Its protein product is CASSEANVLTF.

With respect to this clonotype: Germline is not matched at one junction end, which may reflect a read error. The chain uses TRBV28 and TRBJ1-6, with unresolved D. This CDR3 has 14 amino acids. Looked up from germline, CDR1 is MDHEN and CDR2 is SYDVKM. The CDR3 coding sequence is TGTGTCAGCAGTTTTGGCCAGCCCAATTCACCCCTCCACTTT. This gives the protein CVSSFGQPNSPLHF.

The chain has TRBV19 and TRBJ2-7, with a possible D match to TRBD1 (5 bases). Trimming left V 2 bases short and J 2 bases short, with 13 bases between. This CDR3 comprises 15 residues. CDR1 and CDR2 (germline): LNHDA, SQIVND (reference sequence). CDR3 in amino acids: CASSIMQGSTYEQYF. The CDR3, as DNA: TGTGCCAGTAGTATAATGCAGGGCTCAACCTACGAGCAGTACTTC.

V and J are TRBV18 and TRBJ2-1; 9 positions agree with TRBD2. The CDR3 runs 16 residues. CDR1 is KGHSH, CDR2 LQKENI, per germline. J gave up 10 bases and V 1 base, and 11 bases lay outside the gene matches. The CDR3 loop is CASSPQRASGGNEQFF. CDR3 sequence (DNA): TGTGCCAGCTCACCACAAAGGGCCAGCGGGGGGAACGAGCAGTTCTTC.

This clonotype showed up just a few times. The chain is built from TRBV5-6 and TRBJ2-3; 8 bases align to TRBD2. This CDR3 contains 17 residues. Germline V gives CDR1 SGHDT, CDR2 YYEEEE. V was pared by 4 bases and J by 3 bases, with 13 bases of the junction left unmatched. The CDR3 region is CASSATTGTRGTDTQYF. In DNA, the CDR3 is TGTGCCAGCAGCGCAACTACCGGGACTAGGGGAACAGATACGCAGTATTTT.

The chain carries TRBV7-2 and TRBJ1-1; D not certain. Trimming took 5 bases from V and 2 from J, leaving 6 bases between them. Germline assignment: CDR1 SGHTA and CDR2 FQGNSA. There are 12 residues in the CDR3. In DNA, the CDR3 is TGTGCCAGCAGCGCGAGAAACACTGAAGCTTTCTTT. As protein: CASSARNTEAFF.

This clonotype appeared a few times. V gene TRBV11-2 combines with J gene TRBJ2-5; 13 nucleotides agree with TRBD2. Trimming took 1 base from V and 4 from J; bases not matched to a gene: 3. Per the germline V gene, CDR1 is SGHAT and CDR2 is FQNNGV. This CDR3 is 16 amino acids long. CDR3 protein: CASSLGGLAGIETQYF. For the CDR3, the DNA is TGTGCCAGCAGCTTAGGGGGACTAGCGGGAATAGAGACCCAGTACTTC.

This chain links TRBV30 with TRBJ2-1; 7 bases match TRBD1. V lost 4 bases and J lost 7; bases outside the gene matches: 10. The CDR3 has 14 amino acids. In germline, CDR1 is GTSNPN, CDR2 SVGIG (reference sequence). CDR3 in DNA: TGTGCCTGGATAGGGAAGGGGGCAAGGAATGAGCAGTTCTTC. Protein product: CAWIGKGARNEQFF.

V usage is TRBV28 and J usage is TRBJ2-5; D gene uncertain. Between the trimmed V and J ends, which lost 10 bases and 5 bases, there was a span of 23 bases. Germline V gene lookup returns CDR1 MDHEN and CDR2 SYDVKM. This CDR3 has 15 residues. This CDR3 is CATNKGFSPRETQYF. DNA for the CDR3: TGTGCCACCAATAAAGGGTTCTCCCCAAGGGAGACCCAGTACTTC. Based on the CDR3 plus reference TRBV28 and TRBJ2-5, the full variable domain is DVKVTQSSRYLVKRTGEKVFLECVQDMDHENMFWYRQDPGLGLRLIYFSYDVKMKEKGDIPEGYSVSREKKERFSLILESASTNQTSMYLCATNKGFSPRETQYFGPGTRLLVL.

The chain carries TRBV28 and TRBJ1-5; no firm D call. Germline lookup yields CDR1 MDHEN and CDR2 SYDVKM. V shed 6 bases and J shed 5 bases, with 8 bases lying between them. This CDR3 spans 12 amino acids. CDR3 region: CASRTFYQPQHF. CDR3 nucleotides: TGTGCCAGCAGAACCTTCTATCAGCCCCAGCATTTT. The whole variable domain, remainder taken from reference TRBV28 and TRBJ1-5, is DVKVTQSSRYLVKRTGEKVFLECVQDMDHENMFWYRQDPGLGLRLIYFSYDVKMKEKGDIPEGYSVSREKKERFSLILESASTNQTSMYLCASRTFYQPQHFGDGTRLSIL.

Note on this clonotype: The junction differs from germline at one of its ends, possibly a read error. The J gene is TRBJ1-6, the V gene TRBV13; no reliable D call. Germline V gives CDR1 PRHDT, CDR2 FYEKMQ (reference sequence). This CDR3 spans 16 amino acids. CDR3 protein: CATDSGYLTNAGKSTF. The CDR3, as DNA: TGTGCAACCGACTCCGGTTACCTCACCAATGCAGGCAAATCAACCTTT.

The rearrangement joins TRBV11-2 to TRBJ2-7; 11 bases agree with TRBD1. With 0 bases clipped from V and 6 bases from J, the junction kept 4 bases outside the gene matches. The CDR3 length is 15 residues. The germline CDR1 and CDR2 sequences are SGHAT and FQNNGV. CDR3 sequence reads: CASSLDGQGAIEQYF. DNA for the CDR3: TGTGCCAGCAGCTTAGACGGACAGGGGGCGATCGAGCAGTACTTC.

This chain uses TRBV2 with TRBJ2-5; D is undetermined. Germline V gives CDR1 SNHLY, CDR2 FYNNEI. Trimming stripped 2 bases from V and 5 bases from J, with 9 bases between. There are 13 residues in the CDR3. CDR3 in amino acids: CASSERVGETQYF. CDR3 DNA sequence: TGTGCCAGCAGTGAAAGGGTTGGTGAGACCCAGTACTTC.

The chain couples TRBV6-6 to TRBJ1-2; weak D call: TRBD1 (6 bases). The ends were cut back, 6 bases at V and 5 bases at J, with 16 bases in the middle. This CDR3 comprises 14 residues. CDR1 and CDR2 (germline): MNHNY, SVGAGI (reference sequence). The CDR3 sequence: CASRTRTATYGYTF. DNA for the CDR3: TGTGCCAGCAGAACGAGGACAGCCACTTATGGCTACACCTTC.

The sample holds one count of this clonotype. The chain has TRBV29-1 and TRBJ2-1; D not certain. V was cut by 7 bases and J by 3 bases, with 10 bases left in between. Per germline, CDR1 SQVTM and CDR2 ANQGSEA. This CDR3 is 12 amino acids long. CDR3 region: CSGGRSYNEQFF. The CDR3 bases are TGCAGCGGCGGTCGCAGCTACAATGAGCAGTTCTTC.